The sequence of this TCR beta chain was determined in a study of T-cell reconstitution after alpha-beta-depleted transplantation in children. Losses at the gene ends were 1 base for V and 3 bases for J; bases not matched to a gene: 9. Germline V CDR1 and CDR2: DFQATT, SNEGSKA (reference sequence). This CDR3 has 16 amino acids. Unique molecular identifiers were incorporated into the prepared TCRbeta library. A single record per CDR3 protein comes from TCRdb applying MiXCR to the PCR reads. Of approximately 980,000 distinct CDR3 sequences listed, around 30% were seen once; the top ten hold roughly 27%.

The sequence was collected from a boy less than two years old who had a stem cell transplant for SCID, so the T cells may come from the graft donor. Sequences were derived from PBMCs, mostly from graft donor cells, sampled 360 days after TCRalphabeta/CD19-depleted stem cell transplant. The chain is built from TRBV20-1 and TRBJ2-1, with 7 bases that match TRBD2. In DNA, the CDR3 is TGCAGTGCTAGAGCCCCAGGAGCGGGGATCTACAATGAGCAGTTCTTC. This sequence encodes CSARAPGAGIYNEQFF.